The 3 T cell receptor beta chains listed next were all sequenced from one sample in a study of response to subunit inactivated influenza vaccine. TCRdb called the RT-PCR reads again in MiXCR, with one record for every CDR3 protein. The repertoire holds about 540,000 distinct CDR3 sequences, with 20% to 25% as singletons. The sample also formed part of further work on T cells expressing NK-cell markers. From that second work: The authors generated TCR beta cDNA through 5'RACE template switching with UMIs.

Sequencing used CD4+ T cells sorted from PBMCs, obtained 12 days after vaccination. All receptors derive from a man aged 45-65 years who received an inactivated influenza vaccine.

The chain is built from TRBV2 and TRBJ2-3, with D unclear. The germline V and J ends were trimmed by 11 bases and 3 bases, with 15 bases remaining between them. The CDR3 loop spans 13 amino acids. From germline, CDR1 is SNHLY and CDR2 FYNNEI. The CDR3 bases are TGTGCCTCCTTGTATGAGGAGACAGATACGCAGTATTTT. Residues: CASLYEETDTQYF.

The chain combines TRBV20-1 with TRBJ2-5; the D gene is possibly TRBD2 (5 bases). The CDR3 loop spans 14 amino acids. Trimming took off 3 bases at V and 4 bases at J, with 15 bases between the two ends. Germline V gives CDR1 DFQATT, CDR2 SNEGSKA (reference sequence). CDR3 amino acids: CSARTPGSAETQYF. CDR3 DNA: TGCAGTGCTAGGACGCCGGGGTCGGCAGAGACCCAGTACTTC.

The rearrangement links TRBV5-4 to TRBJ2-1; possibly TRBD2 for D (5 bases). V lost 0 bases and J lost 2, with 9 bases in between. CDR3 size: 15 residues. Looked up from germline, CDR1 is SGHNT and CDR2 is YYREEE (reference sequence). The CDR3 DNA is TGTGCCAGCAGCTTGGTGGTAGCGCCCTACAATGAGCAGTTCTTC. It translates to CASSLVVAPYNEQFF.